The count of the clone carrying this T cell receptor beta chain is one. The data belong to a study of blood T cell repertoires in COVID-19. Only in-frame clones appear in the TCRdb table, and some are missing; sequencing was by immunoSEQ multiplex PCR. This sample has some 450,000 clones, with around 88% found just once. Source material: peripheral blood. The receptor was isolated from a woman aged 45-65 years with COVID-19, enrolled during active disease.

CDR3: CASSVWTSGGEETQYF. The CDR3 DNA reads as TGTGCCAGCAGCGTCTGGACTAGCGGGGGGGAAGAGACCCAGTACTTC. V and J are TRBV7-6 and TRBJ2-5; 15 bases map to TRBD2. CDR3 length equals 16 residues. Germline lookup yields CDR1 SGHVS and CDR2 FNYEAQ. The V and J ends lost 5 bases and 3 bases, in that order; junction bases with no gene match: 4.